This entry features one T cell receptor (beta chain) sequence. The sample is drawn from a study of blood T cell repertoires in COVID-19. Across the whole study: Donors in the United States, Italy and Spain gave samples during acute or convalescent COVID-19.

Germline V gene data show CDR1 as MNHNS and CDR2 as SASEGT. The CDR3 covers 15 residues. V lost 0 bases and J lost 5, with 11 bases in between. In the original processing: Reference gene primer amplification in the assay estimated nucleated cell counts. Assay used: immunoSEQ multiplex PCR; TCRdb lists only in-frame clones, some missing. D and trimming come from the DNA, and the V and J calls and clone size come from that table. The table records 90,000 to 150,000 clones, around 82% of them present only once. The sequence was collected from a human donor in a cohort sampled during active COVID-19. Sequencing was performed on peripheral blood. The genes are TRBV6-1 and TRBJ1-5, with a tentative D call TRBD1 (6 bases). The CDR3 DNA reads TGTGCCAGCAGTGAAGCGCTTCACAGGGATCAGCCCCAGCATTTT. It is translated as CASSEALHRDQPQHF.